The 23 T cell receptor beta chains presented below share a single source sample, sequenced in a study of T-cell memory formation after mild COVID-19. TCRdb reanalysed the 5' RACE reads using MiXCR and keeps one entry per CDR3 protein. The table lists 55,000 to 75,000 distinct CDR3 sequences, 28% of them singletons. Sequences were obtained from PBMCs or a T cell subset sorted from them (not recorded which). These receptors all come from a man aged 18-30 years who had mild COVID-19 (a few samples of this study predate the infection). Cell type and time point are not known.

Here the CDR3 DNA reads TGTGCCAGCGGAGACAGGGAAGGGTATCAGCCCCAGCATTTT. As protein: CASGDREGYQPQHF. The V gene is TRBV4-2, the J gene TRBJ1-5; 7 positions match TRBD1. The germline V gene encodes CDR1 LGHNA and CDR2 YNFKEQ. After removal of 8 bases from V and 5 bases from J, the junction contained 9 bases not matched to a gene. The CDR3 contains 14 residues.

In DNA form, the CDR3 reads TGTGCCAGCAGCTTAGGAGCGGGCACAGATACGCAGTATTTT. Protein: CASSLGAGTDTQYF. The chain employs TRBV7-6 and TRBJ2-3; maybe TRBD2 (5 bases). There are 14 residues in the CDR3. V lost 1 base, J lost 1 base, and 6 bases lay in between. CDR1 SGHVS and CDR2 FNYEAQ come from the germline V gene.

This clonotype appeared once. The chain employs TRBV19 and TRBJ2-3; weak D call: TRBD2 (5 bases). Trimming took off 5 bases at V and 2 bases at J, with 14 bases between the two ends. The CDR3 is made up of 15 amino acids. Per germline, CDR1 LNHDA and CDR2 SQIVND (reference sequence). CDR3 sequence: CASSLTGSPTDTQYF. The CDR3 coding sequence is TGTGCCAGTAGTTTAACGGGGAGTCCCACAGATACGCAGTATTTT.

This clonotype was counted a few times. The V gene is TRBV4-2, the J gene TRBJ2-7; 12 bases align to TRBD1. The CDR3 consists of 16 residues. Germline values: CDR1 LGHNA, CDR2 YNFKEQ. V trimming: 0 bases; J trimming: 3 bases; junction bases outside the gene matches: 3. CDR3 protein: CASSQEGTGGHYEQYF. CDR3 nucleotide sequence: TGTGCCAGCAGCCAAGAGGGGACAGGGGGCCACTACGAGCAGTACTTC.

V is TRBV19 and J is TRBJ2-3, with 8 bases lining up with TRBD2. Germline assignment: CDR1 LNHDA and CDR2 SQIVND (reference sequence). J lost 3 bases, V lost 5 bases, and 4 bases had no gene match. The CDR3 contains 14 residues. DNA for the CDR3: TGTGCCAGTAGTGTACTAGCGGTTACAGATACGCAGTATTTT. Its protein product is CASSVLAVTDTQYF.

Ten or more counts support this clonotype. The chain carries TRBV7-8 and TRBJ2-2; D not resolved. The CDR3 runs 15 residues. V was trimmed by 0 bases and J by 6 bases, leaving 11 bases between them. From germline, CDR1 is SGHVS and CDR2 FQNEAQ. The CDR3 DNA sequence: TGTGCCAGCAGCTTAGCGGCTGGATTAGCCGGGGAGCTGTTTTTT. Translated, it gives CASSLAAGLAGELFF.

This chain uses TRBV15 with TRBJ1-2; no clear D gene. This CDR3 region has 15 residues. Looked up from germline, CDR1 is LNHNV and CDR2 is YYDKDF (reference sequence). The germline V and J ends were trimmed by 0 bases and 2 bases, with 10 bases remaining between them. This chain's CDR3 is CATSRDNAENYGYTF. CDR3 nucleotide sequence: TGTGCCACCAGCAGAGATAACGCGGAGAACTATGGCTACACCTTC.

V usage is TRBV9 and J usage is TRBJ1-6; tentative D call: TRBD1 (6 bases). CDR1 SGDLS and CDR2 YYNGEE come from the germline V gene. This CDR3 region has 15 residues. Trimming removed 0 bases from V and 10 bases from J, with 14 bases in between. CDR3 nucleotide sequence: TGTGCCAGCAGCGTAGACCTGGGGGCGGGATCACCCCTCCACTTT. Amino acids: CASSVDLGAGSPLHF.

The chain has TRBV24-1 and TRBJ2-1; D is unclear. CDR1 KGHDR and CDR2 SFDVKD come from the germline V gene. V was pared by 12 bases and J by 5 bases, with 13 bases between. The CDR3 covers 12 residues. The CDR3 DNA follows: TGTGCCGCCGCGACCCAGAACAATGAGCAGTTCTTC. Translating it yields CAAATQNNEQFF.

The sample holds a few counts of this clonotype. The rearrangement uses TRBV11-2 and TRBJ2-1; the D gene is possibly TRBD2 (7 bases). Trimming removed 3 bases at V and 5 bases at J, with 14 bases between. CDR3 length: 15 residues. Germline V lookup: CDR1 SGHAT, CDR2 FQNNGV. CDR3 protein: CASSFRGAHHNEQFF. CDR3 sequence (DNA): TGTGCCAGCAGCTTTCGGGGGGCCCACCACAATGAGCAGTTCTTC.

This clonotype appeared a few times. The rearrangement joins TRBV25-1 to TRBJ1-2; 10 bases line up with TRBD1. The CDR3 has 16 amino acids. The V gene's germline CDR1 is MGHDK and CDR2 SYGVNS. Unmatched junction bases numbered 7, after V lost 4 bases and J lost 2 bases. For the CDR3, the DNA is TGTGCCAGCAGTGGACCATGGACAGGGGGGAACTATGGCTACACCTTC. It translates to CASSGPWTGGNYGYTF.

There are many counts of this clonotype. J is TRBJ2-1 and V is TRBV7-9; tentatively, D is TRBD2 (6 bases). V lost 4 bases to trimming and J lost 3 bases, with 19 bases between them. CDR1 SEHNR and CDR2 FQNEAQ come from the germline V gene (reference sequence). The CDR3 sequence is 17 residues long. CDR3 coding DNA: TGTGCCAGCAGCTCCGCCTTGCGGACGGGGGACTACAATGAGCAGTTCTTC. This gives the protein CASSSALRTGDYNEQFF.

This clonotype was seen a handful of times. The chain carries TRBV12-3 or TRBV12-4 and TRBJ1-1, with TRBD1 identical over 7 bases. CDR3 length: 14 residues. The V gene end was trimmed by 8 bases and the J gene end by 1 base; junction bases not matched to a gene: 7. CDR3 DNA: TGTGCCAGCGTCAGGGGGGCTGGGAACACTGAAGCTTTCTTT. It is translated as CASVRGAGNTEAFF.

The chain is built from TRBV7-6 and TRBJ2-1, with 9 positions matching TRBD2. This CDR3 region has 16 residues. J lost 4 bases, V lost 6 bases, and 10 bases had no gene match. Germline lookup yields CDR1 SGHVS and CDR2 FNYEAQ. The CDR3 protein is CASRELAGRTYNEQFF. The CDR3 DNA is TGTGCCAGCAGAGAGCTAGCGGGGAGAACTTACAATGAGCAGTTCTTC.

This clonotype has more than one count but fewer than ten. This chain uses TRBV3-1 with TRBJ2-1; 13 positions agree with TRBD2. V trimming: 5 bases; J trimming: 3 bases; junction bases outside the gene matches: 10. The germline CDR1 and CDR2 sequences are LGHDT and YNNKEL (reference sequence). This CDR3 is built from 18 residues. The CDR3 coding sequence is TGTGCCAGCAGCACCCGACTAGCGGGGGGCATCATCTACAATGAGCAGTTCTTC. Protein sequence: CASSTRLAGGIIYNEQFF.

A single count supports this clonotype. V usage is TRBV27 and J usage is TRBJ1-2, with D unclear. From germline, CDR1 is MNHEY and CDR2 SMNVEV (reference sequence). The CDR3 has 11 residues. V was clipped by 6 bases and J by 9 bases, with 11 bases between them. The CDR3 nucleotides are TGTGCCAGCAGGCGTAGAGGAAGCTACACCTTC. As protein: CASRRRGSYTF.

This sequence joins TRBV7-6 and TRBJ2-3; D ambiguous. In germline, CDR1 is SGHVS, CDR2 FNYEAQ. The V and J ends lost 5 bases and 4 bases respectively, with 13 bases between them. This CDR3 has 14 residues. This chain's CDR3 is CASSAFAEADTQYF. The CDR3 coding sequence is TGTGCCAGCAGCGCGTTCGCAGAGGCAGATACGCAGTATTTT.

The table lists this clonotype with a few counts. The chain links TRBV4-2 to TRBJ1-5; D not certain. The length of the CDR3 is 15 residues. V was pared by 0 bases and J by 6 bases, with 12 bases between. From germline, CDR1 is LGHNA and CDR2 YNFKEQ. CDR3 bases: TGTGCCAGCAGCCAAGATAGCCAGGTCTTTCAGCCCCAGCATTTT. Translated, it gives CASSQDSQVFQPQHF.

The sample holds a few counts of this clonotype. The rearrangement joins TRBV29-1 to TRBJ2-1, with 8 bases that match TRBD2. V shed 4 bases, J shed 4 bases, and the junction held 3 bases outside the gene matches. In germline, CDR1 is SQVTM, CDR2 ANQGSEA. The CDR3 is made up of 13 amino acids. This chain's CDR3 is CSVGTSNYNEQFF. For the CDR3, the DNA is TGCAGCGTTGGGACTAGCAATTACAATGAGCAGTTCTTC.

This clonotype came up a few times. The V gene is TRBV2, the J gene TRBJ2-3, with D tentatively TRBD1 (6 bases). Germline loops: CDR1 SNHLY, CDR2 FYNNEI. CDR3 length: 15 residues. V lost 5 bases and J 0 bases, leaving 12 bases between the germline ends. The chain's CDR3 is CASSTTGSSTDTQYF. The CDR3 nucleotides read TGTGCCAGCAGTACGACAGGCTCTAGCACAGATACGCAGTATTTT.

This clonotype was counted ten times or more. CDR3 DNA sequence: TGTGCCAGCAGCCAAACAGGGGGATGGAATGAGCAGTTCTTC. It translates to CASSQTGGWNEQFF. The chain combines TRBV3-1 with TRBJ2-1, with 8 bases identical to TRBD1. CDR1 and CDR2 from the germline V gene are LGHDT and YNNKEL (reference sequence). V dropped 2 bases and J dropped 7; count of bases not matched to a gene: 4. This CDR3 has 14 residues.

The chain recombines TRBV24-1 with TRBJ2-1; a weak D match, TRBD1 (6 bases). In germline, CDR1 is KGHDR, CDR2 SFDVKD. The CDR3 contains 13 residues. Trimming shortened V by 5 bases and J by 8 bases, and 12 bases separated the two germline ends. CDR3 nucleotide sequence: TGTGCCACCAGTGGAACTCCAGGGGATGAGCAGTTCTTC. It is translated as CATSGTPGDEQFF.

A word on this clonotype: A junction boundary mismatches the germline segment, possibly from a read error. The chain employs TRBV5-1 and TRBJ2-5; 8 bases align to TRBD1. CDR1 is SGHRS and CDR2 is YFSETQ in the germline V gene. The CDR3 runs to 15 residues. CDR3 region: CPSSVLPGGEETQYF. CDR3 DNA sequence: TGCCCCAGCAGCGTCCTTCCAGGGGGCGAAGAGACCCAGTACTTC.